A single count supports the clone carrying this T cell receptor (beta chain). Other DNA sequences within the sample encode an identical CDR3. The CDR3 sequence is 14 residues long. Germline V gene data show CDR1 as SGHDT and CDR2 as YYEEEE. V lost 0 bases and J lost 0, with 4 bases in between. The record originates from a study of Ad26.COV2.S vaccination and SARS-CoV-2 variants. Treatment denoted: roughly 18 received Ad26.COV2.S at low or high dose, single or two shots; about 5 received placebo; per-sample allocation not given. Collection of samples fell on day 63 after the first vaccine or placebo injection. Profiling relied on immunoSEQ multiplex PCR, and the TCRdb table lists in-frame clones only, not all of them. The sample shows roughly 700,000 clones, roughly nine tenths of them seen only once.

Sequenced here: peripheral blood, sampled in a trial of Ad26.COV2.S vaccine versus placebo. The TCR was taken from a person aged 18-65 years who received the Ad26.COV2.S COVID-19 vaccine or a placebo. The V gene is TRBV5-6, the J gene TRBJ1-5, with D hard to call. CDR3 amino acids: CASSLGYSNQPQHF. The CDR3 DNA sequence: TGTGCCAGCAGCTTGGGATATAGCAATCAGCCCCAGCATTTT.